The 25 T cell receptor beta chains below all came from one sample that was sequenced in a study of blood T cell repertoires in COVID-19. Some clones are missing from TCRdb's copy, which holds only in-frame ones; the method was immunoSEQ multiplex PCR. The repertoire holds over 55,000 clones, with 75% to 95% as singletons. Sample: peripheral blood. The receptors stem from a man between 60 and 75 years old with acute or convalescent COVID-19.

This chain links TRBV27 with TRBJ1-3, with D unresolved. Germline V gives CDR1 MNHEY, CDR2 SMNVEV (reference sequence). CDR3 size: 12 residues. V lost 7 bases to trimming and J lost 4 bases, with 8 bases between them. The CDR3 DNA follows: TGTGCCAGCACCGTGAGGGGAAACACCATATATTTT. Translation: CASTVRGNTIYF.

This chain uses TRBV9 with TRBJ2-1; the match to TRBD2 covers 13 bases. Germline V CDR1 and CDR2: SGDLS, YYNGEE. This CDR3 contains 16 residues. V was clipped by 3 bases and J by 4 bases; unmatched bases: 4. The CDR3 region has the DNA TGTGCCAGCAGCGCACTGGGACTAGCGGGGTACAATGAGCAGTTCTTC. Translation: CASSALGLAGYNEQFF. Full variable domain (remainder filled in from reference TRBV9 and TRBJ2-1): DSGVTQTPKHLITATGQRVTLRCSPRSGDLSVYWYQQSLDQGLQFLIQYYNGEERAKGNILERFSAQQFPDLHSELNLSSLELGDSALYFCASSALGLAGYNEQFFGPGTRLTVL.

The chain joins TRBV5-1 to TRBJ2-2; 7 bases map to TRBD2. The V gene's germline CDR1 is SGHRS and CDR2 YFSETQ. This CDR3 comprises 16 residues. The V gene end was trimmed by 3 bases and the J gene end by 6 bases; junction bases not matched to a gene: 11. The CDR3 DNA reads TGCGCCAGCAGCTCCGCGATAGGGAGGGCCTCCGGGGAGCTGTTTTTT. This gives the protein CASSSAIGRASGELFF.

The chain joins TRBV4-2 to TRBJ2-7; TRBD2 agrees at 11 bases. V lost 0 bases, J lost 0 bases, and 7 bases stayed unmatched. In germline, CDR1 is LGHNA, CDR2 YNFKEQ. The CDR3 length is 18 residues. This chain's CDR3 is CASSQDPSGRTLSYEQYF. The DNA of the CDR3 is TGTGCCAGCAGCCAAGACCCTAGCGGGAGGACTCTCTCCTACGAGCAGTACTTC.

The genes are TRBV7-2 and TRBJ2-7; 8 bases align to TRBD2. The ends lost 5 bases at V and 0 bases at J; junction bases unmatched: 6. The CDR3 length is 15 residues. In germline, CDR1 is SGHTA, CDR2 FQGNSA. CDR3 bases: TGTGCCAGCAGCCGCACTAGCGGAATCTCCTACGAGCAGTACTTC. As protein: CASSRTSGISYEQYF. Full variable domain (missing parts from reference TRBV7-2 and TRBJ2-7): GAGVSQSPSNKVTEKGKDVELRCDPISGHTALYWYRQSLGQGLEFLIYFQGNSAPDKSGLPSDRFSAERTGGSVSTLTIQRTQQEDSAVYLCASSRTSGISYEQYFGPGTRLTVT.

The V call is TRBV29-1, the J call TRBJ1-2, with TRBD1 matching 7 bases. Trimming cost V 7 bases and J 7 bases; bases outside gene matches: 6. Germline V gene lookup returns CDR1 SQVTM and CDR2 ANQGSEA. This CDR3 spans 11 amino acids. CDR3 amino acids: CSERQGGGYTF. The CDR3 nucleotides read TGCAGCGAACGACAGGGAGGTGGCTACACCTTC.

V is TRBV7-2 and J is TRBJ1-2, with TRBD1 matching 7 bases. The germline V gene encodes CDR1 SGHTA and CDR2 FQGNSA. The CDR3 consists of 17 residues. The J segment lost 4 bases and the V segment lost 1 base, leaving 12 bases of the junction unmatched. CDR3 DNA sequence: TGTGCCAGCAGCTTAGGAGGGGGCGGCGAGGGTGGCTATGGCTACACCTTC. This encodes CASSLGGGGEGGYGYTF.

This rearrangement joins TRBV6-5 to TRBJ2-5; 10 positions match TRBD1. The CDR3 consists of 15 residues. The germline CDR1 and CDR2 sequences are MNHEY and SVGAGI. Losses at the gene ends were 6 bases for V and 2 bases for J; bases not matched to a gene: 6. The CDR3 here is CASRKDRGGQETQYF. DNA of the CDR3: TGTGCCAGCAGAAAGGACAGGGGGGGACAAGAGACCCAGTACTTC.

This chain connects TRBV19 to TRBJ1-3; maybe TRBD1 (6 bases). Germline V lookup: CDR1 LNHDA, CDR2 SQIVND (reference sequence). This CDR3 is 14 amino acids long. The V end was cut by 7 bases, the J end by 4 bases, with 14 bases between. The CDR3 loop is CASNQQGGGNTIYF. CDR3 nucleotides: TGTGCCAGTAATCAACAGGGTGGCGGAAACACCATATATTTT. The full variable domain, rest sourced from reference TRBV19 and TRBJ1-3, is DGGITQSPKYLFRKEGQNVTLSCEQNLNHDAMYWYRQDPGQGLRLIYYSQIVNDFQKGDIAEGYSVSREKKESFPLTVTSAQKNPTAFYLCASNQQGGGNTIYFGEGSWLTVV.

This rearrangement joins TRBV4-1 to TRBJ2-7; D may be TRBD2 (6 bases). V was shortened by 0 bases and J by 6 bases, with 21 bases between the two germline ends. CDR3 length: 17 residues. Germline V gene sequence: CDR1 MGHRA, CDR2 YSYEKL. CDR3: CASSQEAPPLLATEQYF. CDR3 nucleotides: TGCGCCAGCAGCCAAGAAGCCCCCCCTCTGCTAGCGACCGAGCAGTACTTC.

J is TRBJ2-7 and V is TRBV2; tentatively, D is TRBD1 (6 bases). This CDR3 region has 17 residues. Trimming stripped 6 bases from V and 5 bases from J, with 26 bases between. CDR1 and CDR2 from the germline V gene are SNHLY and FYNNEI. CDR3 residues: CASRETQTGNPRDEQYF. CDR3 nucleotide sequence: TGTGCCAGCAGAGAAACTCAAACAGGGAACCCTAGGGACGAGCAGTACTTC.

The chain has TRBV4-3 and TRBJ2-1; 7 nucleotides line up with TRBD2. The CDR3 has 18 amino acids. The V gene end was trimmed by 0 bases and the J gene end by 5 bases; junction bases not matched to a gene: 13. Germline V CDR1 and CDR2: LGHNA, YSLEER. The CDR3 region is CASSQDPPTSPTHNEQFF. The CDR3 bases are TGCGCCAGCAGCCAAGACCCCCCGACTAGCCCCACGCACAATGAGCAGTTCTTC.

The CDR3 DNA follows: TGTGCCATCAGCGAAACCCCCGGGACAGGCGGATGGGGCGAGCAGTACTTC. Amino acid sequence: CAISETPGTGGWGEQYF. The rearrangement uses TRBV10-3 and TRBJ2-7; 8 nucleotides match TRBD1. Trimming cost V 6 bases and J 6 bases; bases outside gene matches: 19. The CDR3 covers 17 residues. The germline CDR1 and CDR2 sequences are ENHRY and SYGVKD.

The J gene is TRBJ1-1, the V gene TRBV19, with 7 bases fitting TRBD1. The CDR3 is 14 residues long. The V gene end was trimmed by 6 bases and the J gene end by 1 base; junction bases not matched to a gene: 5. Per the germline V gene, CDR1 is LNHDA and CDR2 is SQIVND (reference sequence). The CDR3 protein is CASRYRGPNTEAFF. CDR3 in DNA: TGTGCCAGTAGATACAGGGGCCCGAACACTGAAGCTTTCTTT.

The genes are TRBV11-2 and TRBJ2-3; 12 bases match TRBD2. V was pared by 1 base and J by 1 base, with 9 bases of the junction left unmatched. In germline, CDR1 is SGHAT, CDR2 FQNNGV. The length of the CDR3 is 19 residues. CDR3 sequence reads: CASSLGFRLAGEGTDTQYF. CDR3 DNA sequence: TGTGCCAGCAGCTTAGGGTTTAGACTAGCGGGAGAGGGCACAGATACGCAGTATTTT.

V is TRBV21-1 and J is TRBJ2-5; the listed D gene, TRBD2, was not tested against the DNA. TRBV21-1 is given as a pseudogene. The CDR3 has 15 amino acids. CDR3 DNA: TGTGCCAGCAGCAAAGTTATAAGGAGAGGAGAGACCCAGTACTTC. This sequence encodes CASSKVIRRGETQYF.

The rearrangement links TRBV2 to TRBJ2-7; 12 bases are shared with TRBD2. The CDR3 is 18 residues long. The V segment lost 1 base and the J segment 0 bases; nucleotides outside the gene matches: 7. CDR1 and CDR2 from the germline V gene are SNHLY and FYNNEI. The CDR3: CASSEGTSGTTHSYEQYF. DNA for the CDR3: TGTGCCAGCAGTGAAGGGACTAGCGGGACAACCCACTCCTACGAGCAGTACTTC.

V and J are TRBV5-5 and TRBJ1-1; perhaps TRBD1 as D (5 bases). Looked up from germline, CDR1 is SGHKS and CDR2 is YYEKEE (reference sequence). The germline V and J ends were trimmed by 3 bases and 1 base, with 19 bases remaining between them. The CDR3 is 17 amino acids. CDR3 amino acids: CASSYPVPGYENTEAFF. Written as DNA, the CDR3 is TGTGCCAGCAGCTATCCGGTGCCAGGGTATGAGAACACTGAAGCTTTCTTT. Filled out from reference TRBV5-5 and TRBJ1-1, the complete variable domain reads DAGVTQSPTHLIKTRGQQVTLRCSPISGHKSVSWYQQVLGQGPQFIFQYYEKEERGRGNFPDRFSARQFPNYSSELNVNALLLGDSALYLCASSYPVPGYENTEAFFGQGTRLTVV.

The chain recombines TRBV5-1 with TRBJ2-2, with a weak D call TRBD2 (5 bases). Trimming left V 6 bases short and J 5 bases short, with 8 bases between. Germline CDR1 and CDR2: SGHRS and YFSETQ. This CDR3 is 12 amino acids long. The chain's CDR3 is CASNRETGELFF. The CDR3 DNA is TGCGCCAGCAACCGGGAAACCGGGGAGCTGTTTTTT.

This chain links TRBV11-1 with TRBJ2-1; TRBD2 matches at 8 bases. The CDR3 length is 14 residues. With 6 bases clipped from V and 1 base from J, the junction kept 2 bases outside the gene matches. Germline CDR1 SGHAT, CDR2 FQDESV (reference sequence). For the CDR3, the DNA is TGTGCCAGCAGAGTAGCGGGATCCTACAATGAGCAGTTCTTC. It is translated as CASRVAGSYNEQFF.

This chain joins TRBV4-1 and TRBJ1-5, with 8 bases lining up with TRBD1. From germline, CDR1 is MGHRA and CDR2 YSYEKL. With V trimmed by 2 bases and J by 6 bases, 9 bases remained unmatched. The CDR3 extends over 16 amino acids. The CDR3 DNA reads TGCGCCAGCAGCCAAACCGCCGCCAGGGGGCCTCAGCCCCAGCATTTT. Translation gives CASSQTAARGPQPQHF.

V is TRBV21-1 and J is TRBJ2-7; the table's D call, TRBD2, was not checked against the DNA. TRBV21-1 is tagged as a pseudogene. The CDR3 has 20 residues. CDR3 DNA sequence: TGTGCCAGCAGCAAAGCGCTCGGTTCGGGGACTAGCGGGAGTTCCTACGAGCAGTACTTC. Encoded protein: CASSKALGSGTSGSSYEQYF.

The V gene is TRBV19, the J gene TRBJ2-2; D call uncertain. Germline values: CDR1 LNHDA, CDR2 SQIVND (reference sequence). V lost 5 bases and J 6 bases, leaving 25 bases between the germline ends. This CDR3 has 18 amino acids. This CDR3 is CASSPPLERRRNPGELFF. The CDR3 DNA reads as TGTGCCAGTAGTCCCCCCCTCGAGAGGCGCCGAAACCCCGGGGAGCTGTTTTTT. Looking up the rest from reference TRBV19 and TRBJ2-2 gives the full variable domain: DGGITQSPKYLFRKEGQNVTLSCEQNLNHDAMYWYRQDPGQGLRLIYYSQIVNDFQKGDIAEGYSVSREKKESFPLTVTSAQKNPTAFYLCASSPPLERRRNPGELFFGEGSRLTVL.

This clone was detected only a few times. The chain has TRBV27 and TRBJ1-5; the match to TRBD1 covers 10 bases. Germline values: CDR1 MNHEY, CDR2 SMNVEV (reference sequence). The V segment lost 4 bases and the J segment 6 bases; nucleotides outside the gene matches: 6. This CDR3 region has 15 residues. CDR3 coding DNA: TGTGCCAGCAGTTCACGACAGGGGGCGGCTCAGCCCCAGCATTTT. It translates to CASSSRQGAAQPQHF.

J is TRBJ2-3 and V is TRBV5-1; 9 nucleotides agree with TRBD2. The CDR3 is 16 residues long. V lost 0 bases, J lost 9 bases, and 11 bases stayed unmatched. Germline-derived CDR1 and CDR2 are SGHRS and YFSETQ. This chain's CDR3 is CASSLDGASGMRTQYF. The CDR3 nucleotides read TGCGCCAGCAGCTTGGATGGCGCTAGCGGGATGAGAACGCAGTATTTT.